This TCR beta chain was found in a study of T cell repertoires in cytomegalovirus infection. Study-wide context: Newly reported HLA-C-restricted and thoroughly characterized HLA-B-restricted CMV epitopes were employed. In public TCR beta signatures, there were indications of both CMV infection and matching HLA type. Study outcomes and limitations: CMV-specific HLA-C-restricted TCR beta clonotypes dominated the ex vivo response. Individuals carrying CMV plus the relevant HLA were identified by cumulative frequency of public TCR beta families.

Worth noting for this clonotype: No antigen is known for it.

TCRdb used MiXCR to reprocess the reads, holding one entry per CDR3 protein. The sample lists around 71,000 distinct CDR3 sequences; roughly 37% were seen once. CDR3 length: 14 amino acids. Germline V CDR1 and CDR2: MNHEY, SMNVEV (reference sequence). V dropped 4 bases and J dropped 4 bases, with 14 bases sitting between them. This TCR derives from a human donor in good health (CMV status not recorded). Some clones in this sample may be carry-over from other donors' samples. The starting material was CD8+ T cells from cultured PBMCs, obtained from culture after CMV antigen stimulation. The V and J genes are TRBV27 and TRBJ2-7; weak D call: TRBD1 (6 bases). The CDR3 DNA sequence: TGTGCCAGCAGTTACCGGACAGCGAGATACGAGCAGTACTTC. Protein: CASSYRTARYEQYF.